Following are 24 T cell receptor beta chains from one sample sequenced in a study of T cell changes during pregnancy in multiple sclerosis. Measured with immunoSEQ multiplex PCR; TCRdb has only the in-frame clones, and not every one. The top ten clones hold 6.2% of a sample with 100,000 to 150,000 clones, roughly 92% of them seen once. The sequencing used peripheral blood, collected before pregnancy. These receptors originate from a female donor with multiple sclerosis, enrolled in a pregnancy study.

V gene TRBV2 combines with J gene TRBJ2-6, with no clear D. V lost 8 bases, J lost 4 bases, and 9 bases lay in between. In germline, CDR1 is SNHLY, CDR2 FYNNEI. This CDR3 is built from 13 residues. CDR3 sequence (DNA): TGTGCCAGCCTATATTCAGGGGCCAACGTCCTGACTTTC. Translating it yields CASLYSGANVLTF.

The chain recombines TRBV5-1 with TRBJ2-5, with 10 bases aligning to TRBD2. In germline, CDR1 is SGHRS, CDR2 YFSETQ. The CDR3 contains 17 residues. With 0 bases clipped from V and 5 bases from J, the junction kept 10 bases outside the gene matches. The CDR3 is CASSLAGLAGAKETQYF. Here the CDR3 DNA reads TGCGCCAGCAGCTTGGCCGGGCTAGCGGGAGCGAAGGAGACCCAGTACTTC.

This clone was detected only a few times. The chain joins TRBV30 to TRBJ1-5; 7 bases fit TRBD1. The CDR3 runs 14 residues. With 2 bases clipped from V and 3 bases from J, the junction kept 4 bases outside the gene matches. Germline values: CDR1 GTSNPN, CDR2 SVGIG (reference sequence). CDR3 loop: CAWSTGQFNQPQHF. CDR3 coding DNA: TGTGCCTGGAGTACGGGACAGTTCAATCAGCCCCAGCATTTT.

The chain couples TRBV5-5 to TRBJ2-5; 8 bases agree with TRBD2. V was clipped by 4 bases and J by 5 bases; unmatched bases: 10. This CDR3 is 15 amino acids long. CDR1 is SGHKS and CDR2 is YYEKEE in the germline V gene (reference sequence). CDR3 sequence (DNA): TGTGCCAGCAGCCCACAGGCGGGGGGCTGGGAGACCCAGTACTTC. The encoded protein is CASSPQAGGWETQYF.

The CDR3 reads CASTKSGGSGYEQYF. DNA of the CDR3: TGTGCCAGCACCAAGTCGGGCGGGAGTGGCTACGAGCAGTACTTC. The rearrangement uses TRBV7-2 and TRBJ2-7; 7 positions agree with TRBD2. The CDR3 spans 15 residues. Germline CDR1 and CDR2: SGHTA and FQGNSA. The V gene end was trimmed by 7 bases and the J gene end by 3 bases; junction bases not matched to a gene: 12.

The V gene is TRBV5-1, the J gene TRBJ2-7, with TRBD2 identical over 10 bases. CDR3 length equals 14 residues. Trimming removed 4 bases from V and 9 bases from J; junction bases left unmatched: 10. Germline-derived CDR1 and CDR2 are SGHRS and YFSETQ. In DNA form, the CDR3 reads TGCGCCAGCAGCGGGAGCGGGAGGGCCTCAGGGCAGTACTTC. Translated, it gives CASSGSGRASGQYF.

The CDR3 DNA follows: TGTGCCAGCAGCCAAGAGGTAGCGGGGGACTACAATGAGCAGTTCTTC. Amino acids: CASSQEVAGDYNEQFF. The gene calls are TRBV4-2 and TRBJ2-1; 9 bases fit TRBD2. J was trimmed by 3 bases and V by 0 bases; bases with no gene match: 3. Germline lookup yields CDR1 LGHNA and CDR2 YNFKEQ. The CDR3 runs to 16 residues.

V usage is TRBV14 and J usage is TRBJ2-4; TRBD1 matches 7 bases. The germline V gene has CDR1 SGHDN and CDR2 FVKESK. The CDR3 runs to 16 residues. V shed 4 bases, J shed 6 bases, and the junction held 12 bases outside the gene matches. The chain's CDR3 is CASSLDRDWGRNIQYF. As DNA, the CDR3 is TGTGCCAGCAGCCTTGACAGGGATTGGGGACGAAACATTCAGTACTTC.

The J gene is TRBJ2-7, the V gene TRBV7-9; D not resolved. This CDR3 is 15 amino acids long. V gave up 2 bases and J gave up 0 bases, with 11 bases separating them. Germline-derived CDR1 and CDR2 are SEHNR and FQNEAQ (reference sequence). The CDR3 DNA follows: TGTGCCAGCAGCTTACCTCTAACAGACTCCTACGAGCAGTACTTC. Translated: CASSLPLTDSYEQYF.

The V gene is TRBV5-5, the J gene TRBJ2-5; possible D gene TRBD2, 5 bases. The V and J ends lost 3 bases and 12 bases respectively, with 15 bases between them. The germline CDR1 and CDR2 sequences are SGHKS and YYEKEE (reference sequence). The CDR3 consists of 12 residues. CDR3 residues: CASSSHRETEYF. The CDR3 DNA is TGTGCCAGCAGCTCCCATAGGGAGACGGAGTACTTC.

This chain connects TRBV19 to TRBJ1-5; the D gene is possibly TRBD1 (5 bases). The germline V gene encodes CDR1 LNHDA and CDR2 SQIVND (reference sequence). V was trimmed by 3 bases and J by 7 bases, leaving 13 bases between them. The CDR3 is 14 amino acids. CDR3 in DNA: TGTGCCAGTAGTATTCCGGGGGGAGGCCAGCCCCAGCATTTT. Translated, it gives CASSIPGGGQPQHF.

This sequence joins TRBV7-6 and TRBJ2-7; 9 nucleotides align to TRBD2. Unmatched junction bases numbered 8, after V lost 0 bases and J lost 5 bases. Germline loops: CDR1 SGHVS, CDR2 FNYEAQ. The CDR3 sequence is 16 residues long. Here the CDR3 reads CASSLAGGGRANEQYF. The CDR3 nucleotides are TGTGCCAGCAGCTTAGCGGGGGGCGGGAGGGCCAACGAGCAGTACTTC. Complete variable domain (other parts from reference TRBV7-6 and TRBJ2-7): GAGVSQSPRYKVTKRGQDVALRCDPISGHVSLYWYRQALGQGPEFLTYFNYEAQQDKSGLPNDRFSAERPEGSISTLTIQRTEQRDSAMYRCASSLAGGGRANEQYFGPGTRLTVT.

This clone was observed once. V gene TRBV5-1 combines with J gene TRBJ1-1; no clear D. This CDR3 spans 16 amino acids. V was pared by 0 bases and J by 0 bases, with 12 bases between. The germline gives CDR1 SGHRS, CDR2 YFSETQ. In DNA form, the CDR3 reads TGCGCCAGCAGCTTGGGACGGGTAATCATGAACACTGAAGCTTTCTTT. Translating gives CASSLGRVIMNTEAFF.

This chain joins TRBV30 and TRBJ1-5; D might be TRBD1 (5 bases). The CDR3 sequence is 13 residues long. Deletions cut 1 base from V and 6 bases from J, with 10 bases between. Germline loops: CDR1 GTSNPN, CDR2 SVGIG (reference sequence). The CDR3 loop reads CAWSGQGGQPQHF. The DNA of the CDR3 is TGTGCCTGGAGTGGGCAGGGAGGTCAGCCCCAGCATTTT.

The genes are TRBV27 and TRBJ1-1; D is unclear. The CDR3 loop spans 13 amino acids. The V and J ends lost 6 bases and 7 bases respectively, with 15 bases between them. Germline values: CDR1 MNHEY, CDR2 SMNVEV (reference sequence). The CDR3 sequence is CASRRMSRDEAFF. CDR3 coding DNA: TGTGCCAGCAGGAGGATGTCACGCGATGAAGCTTTCTTT.

The V gene is TRBV27, the J gene TRBJ1-2; maybe TRBD1 (6 bases). The CDR3 has 14 amino acids. Deletions cut 4 bases from V and 5 bases from J, with 14 bases between. Germline V gives CDR1 MNHEY, CDR2 SMNVEV (reference sequence). CDR3: CASSSNRASYGYTF. DNA of the CDR3: TGTGCCAGCAGTTCCAACAGGGCGTCGTATGGCTACACCTTC.

In regard to this clone: Other DNA variants within this sample encode the same CDR3. The rearrangement uses TRBV2 and TRBJ2-3, with a weak D call TRBD2 (5 bases). Germline loops: CDR1 SNHLY, CDR2 FYNNEI. The germline V and J ends were trimmed by 8 bases and 3 bases, with 12 bases remaining between them. This CDR3 is 13 amino acids long. The CDR3 region has the DNA TGTGCCAGCCTTGAGAGGGTAACAGATACGCAGTATTTT. This codes for CASLERVTDTQYF.

This clone was seen just once. CDR3 in amino acids: CASSSTGEDEQFF. The DNA of the CDR3 is TGTGCCAGCAGTTCAACAGGGGAGGATGAGCAGTTCTTC. The J gene is TRBJ2-1, the V gene TRBV27, with D maybe TRBD1 (7 bases). The germline gives CDR1 MNHEY, CDR2 SMNVEV (reference sequence). The CDR3 extends over 13 amino acids. Trimming took off 4 bases at V and 8 bases at J, with 12 bases between the two ends.

This chain joins TRBV2 and TRBJ2-7, with D possibly being TRBD1 (5 bases). CDR3 length: 14 amino acids. The V end was cut by 3 bases, the J end by 2 bases, with 11 bases between. Germline loops: CDR1 SNHLY, CDR2 FYNNEI. This CDR3 is CASSDPKGAYEQYF. CDR3 nucleotides: TGTGCCAGCAGTGACCCTAAAGGGGCCTACGAGCAGTACTTC.

This chain links TRBV6-5 with TRBJ2-7; D is possibly TRBD2 (5 bases). The CDR3 runs to 11 residues. Trimming left V 8 bases short and J 3 bases short, with 8 bases between. Germline values: CDR1 MNHEY, CDR2 SVGAGI. The CDR3 here is CASGRDYEQYF. The CDR3 coding sequence is TGTGCCAGCGGACGGGACTACGAGCAGTACTTC.

This clone was recorded once. The chain has TRBV15 and TRBJ1-1; 7 bases agree with TRBD1. Germline CDR1 is LNHNV and CDR2 is YYDKDF (reference sequence). This CDR3 spans 13 amino acids. After removal of 8 bases from V and 3 bases from J, the junction contained 6 bases not matched to a gene. The CDR3 sequence: CATDETGDTEAFF. DNA for the CDR3: TGTGCCACCGATGAAACAGGGGACACTGAAGCTTTCTTT. Drawing the rest from reference TRBV15 and TRBJ1-1, the complete variable domain is DAMVIQNPRYQVTQFGKPVTLSCSQTLNHNVMYWYQQKSSQAPKLLFHYYDKDFNNEADTPDNFQSRRPNTSFCFLDIRSPGLGDTAMYLCATDETGDTEAFFGQGTRLTVV.

This chain links TRBV19 with TRBJ1-1; no clear D. Trimming took off 3 bases at V and 1 base at J, with 15 bases between the two ends. Germline V gene sequence: CDR1 LNHDA, CDR2 SQIVND (reference sequence). This CDR3 contains 16 residues. CDR3 coding DNA: TGTGCCAGTAGTATCGGCGGAGTCCCCGGGAACACTGAAGCTTTCTTT. Its translation: CASSIGGVPGNTEAFF.

This clone has a single count. V and J are TRBV28 and TRBJ1-1; the D is unclear. This CDR3 is built from 15 residues. V was shortened by 4 bases and J by 0 bases, with 12 bases between the two germline ends. Germline V gives CDR1 MDHEN, CDR2 SYDVKM. The CDR3: CASSYGAFMNTEAFF. In DNA form, the CDR3 reads TGTGCCAGCAGTTACGGAGCCTTCATGAACACTGAAGCTTTCTTT.

This rearrangement joins TRBV6-1 to TRBJ1-1; 9 bases are shared with TRBD1. Germline V gene sequence: CDR1 MNHNS, CDR2 SASEGT. After removal of 4 bases from V and 8 bases from J, the junction contained 2 bases not matched to a gene. CDR3 length equals 12 residues. DNA for the CDR3: TGTGCCAGCAGTGGAACAGGGGGCGAAGCTTTCTTT. It translates to CASSGTGGEAFF.